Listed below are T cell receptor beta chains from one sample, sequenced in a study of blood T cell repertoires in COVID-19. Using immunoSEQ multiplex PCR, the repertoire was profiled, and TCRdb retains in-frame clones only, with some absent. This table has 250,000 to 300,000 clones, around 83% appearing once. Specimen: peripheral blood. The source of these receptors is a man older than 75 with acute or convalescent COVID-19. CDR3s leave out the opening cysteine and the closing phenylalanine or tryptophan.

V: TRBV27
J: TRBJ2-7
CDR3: ASSSFTGPTHEQY

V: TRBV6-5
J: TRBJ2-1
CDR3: ASSTSGGLRKQF

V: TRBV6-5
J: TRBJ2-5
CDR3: ASRRTDLKETQY

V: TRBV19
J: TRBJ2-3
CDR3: ASSEQNRPQY

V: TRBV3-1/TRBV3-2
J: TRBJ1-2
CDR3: ASSQGEYGYT

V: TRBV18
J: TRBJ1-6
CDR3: ASSPSLTTGARISYSPLH

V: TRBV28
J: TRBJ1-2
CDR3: ASTLRTGYIGYT

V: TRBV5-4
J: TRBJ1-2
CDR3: ASSSTGARGYT

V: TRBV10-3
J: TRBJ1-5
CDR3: AISESAGLQPQH

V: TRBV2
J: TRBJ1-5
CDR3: ASSETPYQPQH

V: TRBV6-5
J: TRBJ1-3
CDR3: ASSYSTGGGNTIY

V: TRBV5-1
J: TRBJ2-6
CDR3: ASSLFPGSGANVLT

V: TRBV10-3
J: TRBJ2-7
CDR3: AINSGTNLYEQY

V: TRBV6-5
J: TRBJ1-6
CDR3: ASSTTGVGSPLH

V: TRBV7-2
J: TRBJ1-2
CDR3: ASSWGQTNYGYT

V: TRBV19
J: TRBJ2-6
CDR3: ASSPYPQVWRGNNSGANVLT

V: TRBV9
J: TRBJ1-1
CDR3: ASSVDNWPLTEAF

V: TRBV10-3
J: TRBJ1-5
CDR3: AISDSAYNQPQH

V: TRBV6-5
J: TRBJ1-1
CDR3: ASSKTGQGRTEAF

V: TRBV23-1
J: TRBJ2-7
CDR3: ASSQQAHSPYEQY

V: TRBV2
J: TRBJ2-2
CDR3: ASTADWQGGGELF

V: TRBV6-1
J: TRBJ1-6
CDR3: ASSESTGGLNSPLH

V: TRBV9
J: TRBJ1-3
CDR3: ASSVDRGRAGNTIY

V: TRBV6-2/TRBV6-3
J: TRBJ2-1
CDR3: ASSNGGLASNEQF

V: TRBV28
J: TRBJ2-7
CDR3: ASSLVAGSYEQY

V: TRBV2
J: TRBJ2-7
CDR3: ASSEGQLAVYEQY